The T cell receptor beta chain described here comes from a study of T cells after posttransplantation cyclophosphamide. The CDR3 covers 14 residues. V shed 7 bases and J shed 3 bases, with 13 bases lying between them. Germline CDR1 is MGHRA and CDR2 is YSYEKL. Assay used: immunoSEQ multiplex PCR; TCRdb lists only in-frame clones, some missing. The sample holds 15,000 or so clones, over 75% seen once. Study conclusions and caveats: Blood and skin or GI T cell repertoires showed limited TRB overlap.

Sampled 1 year posttransplant, controls received myeloablative marrow transplants, methotrexate and a calcineurin inhibitor. Details on this clone: The antigen is not known.

This specimen was PBMCs, taken after an allogeneic stem cell transplant with a calcineurin inhibitor and methotrexate. This chain uses TRBV4-1 with TRBJ2-1, with D tentatively TRBD1 (5 bases). The TCR originated in a male patient aged 50 to 59 who received an allogeneic stem cell transplant from an unrelated donor, was CMV-positive, and had chronic GVHD only. A share of the T cells may be of graft donor origin. The CDR3: CASTPGIVYNEQFF. The DNA of the CDR3 is TGCGCCAGCACCCCAGGGATTGTCTACAATGAGCAGTTCTTC.